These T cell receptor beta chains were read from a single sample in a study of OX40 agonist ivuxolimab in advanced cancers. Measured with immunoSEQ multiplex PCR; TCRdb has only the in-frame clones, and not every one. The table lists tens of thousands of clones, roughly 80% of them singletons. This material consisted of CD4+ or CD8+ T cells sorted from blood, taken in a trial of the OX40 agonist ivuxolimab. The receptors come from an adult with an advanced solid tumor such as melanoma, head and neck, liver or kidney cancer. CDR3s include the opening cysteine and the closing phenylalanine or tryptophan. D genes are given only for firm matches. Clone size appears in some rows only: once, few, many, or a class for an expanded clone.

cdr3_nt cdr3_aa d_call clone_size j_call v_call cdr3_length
TGCGCCAGCAGCCCTCTCACTGATAGACAGGAAGAGACCCAGTACTTC CASSPLTDRQEETQYF NA few TRBJ2-5 TRBV5-1 16
TGCGCCAGCAGCCATCCCGCAGCGGGGCAAGAGACCCAGTACTTC CASSHPAAGQETQYF TRBD2 NA TRBJ2-5 TRBV4-1 15
TGTGCCAGCAGTTACTCAAGAGGGAACGAAGCTTTCTTT CASSYSRGNEAFF NA NA TRBJ1-1 TRBV6-5 13
TGCGCCAGCAGCTTTGGGGACAGGGTTAATGAAAAACTGTTTTTT CASSFGDRVNEKLFF TRBD1 once TRBJ1-4 TRBV5-1 15
TGTGCCAGCAGTGCCTTAGGTAGAGGGAATGAAAAACTGTTTTTT CASSALGRGNEKLFF NA NA TRBJ1-4 TRBV6-5 15
TGTGCCATCGCGCGGAGCGACAATGAGCAGTTCTTC CAIARSDNEQFF NA NA TRBJ2-1 TRBV10-3 12
TGTGCCTGGAGCCGAAGGAGGGATACTGAAGCTTTCTTT CAWSRRRDTEAFF NA NA TRBJ1-1 TRBV30 13
TGTGCCAGCAGCTTGCCGGCAGAGACCCAGTACTTC CASSLPAETQYF NA NA TRBJ2-5 TRBV5-4 12
TGTGCCAGTAGAACTTATGACAGGGGTATAGCCACTGAAGCTTTCTTT CASRTYDRGIATEAFF TRBD1 few TRBJ1-1 TRBV19 16
TGCGCCAGCAGGCCCGGGACAGTTTCTAATCAGCCCCAGCATTTT CASRPGTVSNQPQHF TRBD1 NA TRBJ1-5 TRBV5-1 15
TGTGCCAGCACCCAGCGGGCACGGGGCCCGGATACGCAGTATTTT CASTQRARGPDTQYF NA NA TRBJ2-3 TRBV6-5 15
TGTGCCAGCAGTCCCCCAGGAGGGTGGGACTACGAGCAGTACTTC CASSPPGGWDYEQYF NA NA TRBJ2-7 TRBV28 15
TGTGCCAGCAGTTCGGCAGGGGGCTCCGGGGAGCTGTTTTTT CASSSAGGSGELFF TRBD1 NA TRBJ2-2 TRBV27 14
TGTGCTAGTGGCCCGGACACTTACGAGCAGTACTTC CASGPDTYEQYF NA few TRBJ2-7 TRBV12-5 12
TGCGCCAGCAGCCTTCGGACTAGCGGGACTCCCCAAGATACGCAGTATTTT CASSLRTSGTPQDTQYF TRBD2 NA TRBJ2-3 TRBV4-1 17
TGTGCCTGGAGAACGGGAGAATGGAATGAGCAGTTCTTC CAWRTGEWNEQFF NA NA TRBJ2-1 TRBV30 13
TGTGCCAGCAGCCAAGAAGGGCAGACCGAGCAGTACTTC CASSQEGQTEQYF NA NA TRBJ2-7 TRBV4-2 13
TGTGCCTGGAGTGGGCAGGGTAATTCACCCCTCCACTTT CAWSGQGNSPLHF NA NA TRBJ1-6 TRBV30 13
TGCAGCGTTGAGGAGGAGACCCAGTACTTC CSVEEETQYF NA NA TRBJ2-5 TRBV29-1 10
TGTGCCAGCAGACCTAATCGAAGAGCTGGAAACACCATATATTTT CASRPNRRAGNTIYF NA NA TRBJ1-3 TRBV11-1 15
TGTGCCGTCGAAGGGGGCGCTGGGGCCAACGTCCTGACTTTC CAVEGGAGANVLTF TRBD1 NA TRBJ2-6 TRBV10-3 14
TGTGCCAGCAAGAGGGACAGGAACACCGGGGAGCTGTTTTTT CASKRDRNTGELFF TRBD1 NA TRBJ2-2 TRBV2 14
TGTGCCAGCAGCTTGGAGGAAACCAGCTACACCTTC CASSLEETSYTF NA NA TRBJ1-2 TRBV5-5 12
TGCAGCGTCCAACTGCGTGCTAATTCACCCCTCCACTTT CSVQLRANSPLHF NA NA TRBJ1-6 TRBV29-1 13
TGCGCCAGCAGCCAACTTCACCACACCGGGGAGCTGTTTTTT CASSQLHHTGELFF NA NA TRBJ2-2 TRBV4-3 14
TGTGCCAGCAGCCCATCGGGACAGGGCCCTAATGAAAAACTGTTTTTT CASSPSGQGPNEKLFF TRBD1 NA TRBJ1-4 TRBV28 16
TGTGCCAGTAGTGCTGGGACTAGCAGGGGAGAGACCCAGTACTTC CASSAGTSRGETQYF TRBD2 NA TRBJ2-5 TRBV19 15
TGCGCCAGCAGCCGGGAGACCCGAGAGACCCAGTACTTC CASSRETRETQYF NA NA TRBJ2-5 TRBV5-1 13
TGCGCCAGCAGCCCCCGGGGTGATTATGGCTACACCTTC CASSPRGDYGYTF NA NA TRBJ1-2 TRBV4-3 13
TGTGCCAGTAGCCCCCACCGGACAGCCACCTTCCAAGAGACCCAGTACTTC CASSPHRTATFQETQYF NA few TRBJ2-5 TRBV19 17
TGTGCCAGCAGTATCCGTAGCGGGAGCGGCAATGAGCAGTTCTTC CASSIRSGSGNEQFF TRBD2 NA TRBJ2-1 TRBV2 15
TGTGCCAGCAGCTTAGTCTTCGGGGAAATCTACGAGCAGTACTTC CASSLVFGEIYEQYF NA NA TRBJ2-7 TRBV7-9 15
TGTGCCAGCAGCCGCACCCTGGACAGGGCGTTCTACGAGCAGTACTTC CASSRTLDRAFYEQYF TRBD1 once TRBJ2-7 TRBV7-8 16
TGTGCCAGCAGCTTAGACGGCAGGGTCAATCAGCCCCAGCATTTT CASSLDGRVNQPQHF NA NA TRBJ1-5 TRBV7-2 15
TGTGCCAGCAGTTACTCGTCCCTCACTGAAGCTTTCTTT CASSYSSLTEAFF NA NA TRBJ1-1 TRBV6-5 13
TGTGCCAGCAGCTTCAACTCCTACGAGCAGTACTTC CASSFNSYEQYF NA NA TRBJ2-7 TRBV5-8 12
TGTGCCAGCAGCTCTCTGACAGGGAAATATAATTCACCCCTCCACTTT CASSSLTGKYNSPLHF TRBD1 NA TRBJ1-6 TRBV11-2 16
TGTGCCAGCAGCTTAGCGGGGACTAGCGGGGATTCCTACAATGAGCAGTTCTTC CASSLAGTSGDSYNEQFF TRBD2 NA TRBJ2-1 TRBV7-9 18
TGTGCCAGTACAAGAACCGAGACAGGGTCTGGTTCACCCCTCCACTTT CASTRTETGSGSPLHF TRBD1 NA TRBJ1-6 TRBV19 16
TGTGCCAGCTCACCACGGCAGGGGGCTGGTGAGCAGTTCTTC CASSPRQGAGEQFF TRBD1 NA TRBJ2-1 TRBV18 14
TGTGCCAGCAGCTACACTAGCGGACAAGAGACCCAGTACTTC CASSYTSGQETQYF TRBD2 NA TRBJ2-5 TRBV2 14
TGTGCCAGCAGCTTAGCGTCCAGGGGCTACACCTTC CASSLASRGYTF NA NA TRBJ1-2 TRBV7-9 12
TGCGCCAGCAGTGGGACTAGCGGGAGTAGGCAGTATTTT CASSGTSGSRQYF TRBD2 NA TRBJ2-3 TRBV10-1 13
TGTGCCAGCAGCTTAAACACTGAAGCTTTCTTT CASSLNTEAFF NA NA TRBJ1-1 TRBV7-9 11
TGTGCCAGCAGCCCCCAGCCGGGGACCTACAATGAGCAGTTCTTC CASSPQPGTYNEQFF NA NA TRBJ2-1 TRBV7-3 15
TGCGCCAGCAGCGAACAACCTCAGCGGGGGGGTTACGAGCAGTACTTC CASSEQPQRGGYEQYF TRBD2 NA TRBJ2-7 TRBV5-1 16
TGTGCCAGCTCATCACAGGGGGCGACTGGTGGTGAAGCTTTCTTT CASSSQGATGGEAFF TRBD1 once TRBJ1-1 TRBV18 15
TGTGCCAGCAGCGTAGATCATCGCGGAGAAGAGGGCAGCACAGATACGCAGTATTTT CASSVDHRGEEGSTDTQYF NA NA TRBJ2-3 TRBV9 19
TGTGCCAGTAGTAACCTCTACAATGAGCAGTTCTTC CASSNLYNEQFF NA NA TRBJ2-1 TRBV19 12
TGTGCCAGTAGTATCAACATGGCCGGGGAGCTGTTTTTT CASSINMAGELFF NA NA TRBJ2-2 TRBV19 13
TGTGCCAGCCGAACGGTACAGGGACCTACTGGGGGGCAGTACTTC CASRTVQGPTGGQYF NA NA TRBJ2-7 TRBV6-6 15
TGCGCCAGCAGCTTGGATTCGGGGGAAGGGCAGTACTTC CASSLDSGEGQYF NA once TRBJ2-7 TRBV5-1 13
TGTGCCAGCAGTTTATGGAGGTCAGAGCACTATGGCTACACCTTC CASSLWRSEHYGYTF NA NA TRBJ1-2 TRBV28 15
TGTGCCAGCAGCTCTCCGGGACAGGGGGGGGAGACCCAGTACTTC CASSSPGQGGETQYF TRBD1 NA TRBJ2-5 TRBV7-2 15
TGTGCCATCAGTGAGACTAGCGGGAGGGGGGGGGCTGAGCAGTTCTTC CAISETSGRGGAEQFF TRBD2 NA TRBJ2-1 TRBV10-3 16
TGTGCCAGCAGCTTAGCTTCTGGAGACACTGAAGCTTTCTTT CASSLASGDTEAFF NA NA TRBJ1-1 TRBV7-2 14
TGCAGCGGGAGGGACAACTCCTACGAGCAGTACTTC CSGRDNSYEQYF NA NA TRBJ2-7 TRBV29-1 12
TGCAGCATCCGCGCAGGGGCGAACTATGGCTACACCTTC CSIRAGANYGYTF NA NA TRBJ1-2 TRBV29-1 13
TGTGCCAGCAGCGTATATGGGGAAGAAGCTTTCTTT CASSVYGEEAFF NA NA TRBJ1-1 TRBV9 12
TGTGCCAGCAGCCCGCGACACGGCACTGAAGCTTTCTTT CASSPRHGTEAFF NA NA TRBJ1-1 TRBV7-3 13